This T cell receptor (beta chain) came from a study of CD8 T cells in Susac syndrome. This CDR3 spans 12 amino acids. V was shortened by 3 bases and J by 4 bases, with 5 bases between the two germline ends. In germline, CDR1 is SGDLS, CDR2 YYNGEE. Reverse transcription used roughly 0.5 to 1 ug RNA and random hexamers. Amplification of TCR beta CDR3 was carried out by immunoSEQ multiplex PCR, which covered 54 Vbeta and 13 Jbeta segments. Each CDR3 protein is one row after TCRdb ran MiXCR on the immunoSEQ multiplex PCR reads. Seen here are around 270,000 distinct CDR3 sequences, almost 85% observed once, and the top ten hold about 0.22%. Negative isolation yielded the CD8+ and CD4+ T cells, while FACS enriched the TEMRA cells.

The sequenced sample was CD8+ T cells from PBMCs. V is TRBV9 and J is TRBJ2-1; D call uncertain. The clonotype was recovered from a human donor with multiple sclerosis. DNA of the CDR3: TGTGCCAGCAGCGGGGAATACAATGAGCAGTTCTTC. Its translation: CASSGEYNEQFF.